Listed below are T cell receptor beta chains from one sample, sequenced in a study of cytomegalovirus exposure and HLA in healthy donors. Assay used: immunoSEQ multiplex PCR; TCRdb lists only in-frame clones, some missing. The specimen's table records roughly 120,000 clones. The source material was PBMCs. The receptors derive from a young man in good health and CMV-seronegative. CDR3s leave out the opening cysteine and the closing phenylalanine or tryptophan. The D gene is left open where the match is weak.

D gene	V gene	J gene	CDR3 protein
TRBD1	TRBV2	NA	ASSELLGQGTEQY
TRBD1	TRBV15	TRBJ1-1	ATSRKSTGARTEAF
NA	TRBV12-5	TRBJ2-1	ASGFDTSYNEQF
NA	TRBV7-8	TRBJ2-7	ASSLNRASYEQY
TRBD2	TRBV7-2	TRBJ2-5	ASSLLAGGPQETQY
TRBD1	TRBV5-1	TRBJ1-2	ASSKEVRTGGGYT
TRBD1	TRBV19	TRBJ1-5	ASSIENRGRGQPQH
TRBD1	TRBV11-2	TRBJ2-1	ASSTVTGPSEQF
TRBD2	TRBV5-1	TRBJ2-2	ASSVTSGGDTGELF
NA	TRBV6-5	TRBJ1-2	ASSYSEGGGYT
NA	TRBV28	TRBJ2-5	ASSIQGLAETQY
NA	TRBV11-2	TRBJ2-2	ASGAGVNGELF
NA	TRBV11-2	TRBJ1-6	ASSLWGDSPLH
NA	TRBV29-1	TRBJ1-3	SVEPRSGNTIY
NA	TRBV28	TRBJ1-4	ASSYPGAGDGKLF
NA	TRBV28	TRBJ1-2	ASSKGLVGYT
NA	TRBV4-1	TRBJ1-1	ASSQVVRSNTEAF
TRBD2	TRBV5-4	TRBJ2-1	ASSLELAGGPYNEQF
TRBD1	TRBV7-2	TRBJ1-2	ASSESGTGVYGYT
NA	TRBV19	TRBJ2-7	ASSPKARTDEQY
NA	TRBV27	TRBJ2-1	ASTFGQPPKNEQF
NA	TRBV28	TRBJ1-4	ASSFRVGKLF
NA	TRBV6-1	TRBJ1-1	ASSPLYSTEAF
NA	TRBV18	TRBJ1-5	ASSRSGTVNQPQH
NA	TRBV7-6	TRBJ2-1	ASSLRGGGSSYNEQF
NA	TRBV11-2	TRBJ2-7	ASRVGAASYEQY
TRBD2	TRBV5-4	TRBJ2-2	ASSLGALAGAGELF
NA	TRBV9	TRBJ2-1	ASSVGQGNEQF
NA	TRBV6-6	TRBJ2-7	ASSGTHYEQY
NA	TRBV6-1	TRBJ1-1	ASGLWGGTEAF
NA	TRBV10-3	TRBJ1-5	AISAGSNNQPQH
TRBD2	TRBV10-2	TRBJ2-3	ASSPAGGQDTQY
NA	TRBV28	TRBJ1-6	ASSPPRENSPLH
NA	TRBV2	TRBJ1-1	ASSAQGNADTEAF
TRBD2	TRBV2	TRBJ2-7	ASARGLAGALFSYEQY
NA	TRBV6-1	TRBJ1-1	ASLLTGNTEAF
NA	TRBV14	TRBJ2-7	ASSRGHLADEQY
TRBD1	TRBV19	TRBJ1-4	ASNTGAINEKLF
NA	TRBV5-1	TRBJ2-7	ASSLEASKEQY
NA	TRBV27	TRBJ1-1	ASSFTQNTEAF
NA	TRBV10-1	TRBJ2-3	ASSLSGSGRDTQY
NA	TRBV5-6	TRBJ2-3	ASSPDPKETSTDTQY
NA	TRBV6-1	TRBJ1-1	ASVWTVEAF
TRBD1	TRBV4-1	TRBJ1-3	ASSQGTGQGSGNTIY
TRBD1	TRBV6-4	TRBJ1-2	ASSPGQGRGGYT
NA	TRBV19	TRBJ1-5	ASSVDIRPQH
NA	TRBV9	TRBJ2-3	ASSSGAPRTDTQY
TRBD2	TRBV27	TRBJ2-7	ASSPRTTSGLWEQY
NA	TRBV7-2	TRBJ2-1	ASSLALRLRDYNEQF
TRBD1	TRBV30	TRBJ1-1	AWSTEYQGDPEAF
NA	TRBV15	TRBJ1-2	ATSRDGGARGYT
NA	TRBV6-6	TRBJ1-1	ASSQRGNTEAF
TRBD1	TRBV5-1	TRBJ2-7	ASSEDRASYEQY
TRBD1	TRBV7-2	TRBJ2-1	ASSAYSGTGSNEQF
NA	TRBV10-1	NA	ASSESILSEQY
TRBD1	TRBV6-5	TRBJ1-2	ASSYGTGTGYT
NA	TRBV19	TRBJ1-5	VSRDTPSQPQH
TRBD1	TRBV6-5	TRBJ2-3	ASRRTGVGDTQY